This is a list of T cell receptor beta chains from one sample in a study of cytomegalovirus exposure and HLA in healthy donors. Libraries were prepared by immunoSEQ multiplex PCR; TCRdb keeps only in-frame clonotypes and omits some of them. The table shows approximately 95,000 clones, with under 85% occurring only once. Sequencing was done on a sample of PBMCs. The origin of the receptors is a woman in her thirties or forties in good health and CMV-seropositive. Each CDR3 is given with its conserved first and last residue. The D gene is left open where the match is weak. The size entry is marked missing in some rows and otherwise reads once, few, many or a size class.

clone_size cdr3_length d_call j_call v_call cdr3_nt cdr3_aa
. 15 TRBD2 TRBJ2-7 TRBV5-4 TGTGCCAGCAGCATTGGGACTAGCGGGAGAAGCGAGCAGTACTTC CASSIGTSGRSEQYF
. 15 TRBD2 TRBJ2-1 TRBV27 TGTGCCAGCAGTTTGGAGCGGGATGGAAACAATGAGCAGTTCTTC CASSLERDGNNEQFF
few 16 . TRBJ1-3 TRBV28 TGTGCCAGCAGCATACGCCCCAGGACAGCTGGAAACACCATATATTTT CASSIRPRTAGNTIYF
. 12 TRBD1 TRBJ2-3 TRBV7-9 TGTGCCACTAGGGACAGCGGAGATACGCAGTATTTT CATRDSGDTQYF
. 11 . TRBJ2-3 TRBV15 TGTGCCACACTGTCCGGAGGTACGCAGTATTTT CATLSGGTQYF
. 14 TRBD2 TRBJ2-7 TRBV19 TGTGCCAGTAGTACTAGCGGGAGTATTAACGAGCAGTACTTC CASSTSGSINEQYF
. 17 TRBD1 TRBJ1-4 TRBV6-9 TGTGCCAGCATCCGACAGGGGGCATCTGCAACTAATGAAAAACTGTTTTTT CASIRQGASATNEKLFF
once 15 TRBD2 TRBJ2-1 TRBV2 TGTGCCAGCAGTGACGAGGGACTATCCTCCAATGAGCAGTTCTTC CASSDEGLSSNEQFF
few 14 . TRBJ2-2 TRBV28 TGTGCCAGCAGGGAGGGACCGAACACCGGGGAGCTGTTTTTT CASREGPNTGELFF
. 15 . TRBJ1-6 TRBV6-5 TGTGCCAGCAGTCACCGGGATGGAGATAATTCACCCCTCCACTTT CASSHRDGDNSPLHF
. 16 . TRBJ2-5 TRBV6-5 TGTGCCAGCAGTTACGCCGGGACTGCCCTGGGGGAGACCCAGTACTTC CASSYAGTALGETQYF
. 13 . TRBJ1-2 TRBV28 TGTGCCAGCAGTTACAGGAGAAACTATGGCTACACCTTC CASSYRRNYGYTF
. 15 . TRBJ1-1 TRBV7-9 TGTGCCAGCAGCCAACTCAGTGGTGCGGGAGGTGAAGCTTTCTTT CASSQLSGAGGEAFF
. 14 TRBD2 TRBJ2-3 TRBV6-6 TGTGCCAGCAGCCCCTCCCGGGGGGCAGATACGCAGTATTTT CASSPSRGADTQYF
. 16 . TRBJ1-4 TRBV6-1 TGTGCCAGCAGTGAAAGTAGCGGGCAGGGTGGCGAAAAACTGTTTTTT CASSESSGQGGEKLFF
. 14 TRBD2 TRBJ2-3 TRBV28 TGTGCCAGCAGCTTAGCGGGGTCGTATGATACGCAGTATTTT CASSLAGSYDTQYF